One TCR beta chain is described in this entry. Its antigen remains unidentified. Per germline, CDR1 SQVTM and CDR2 ANQGSEA. This CDR3 spans 12 amino acids. The V gene lost 4 bases and the J gene lost 4 bases, with 7 bases spanning the gap. Clones were sequenced by immunoSEQ multiplex PCR, and TCRdb holds only the in-frame ones, with some missing. The table includes over a million clones, 95% to 97% detected once. This entry is derived from a study of shared clonotypes between healthy human individuals. Donors comprised healthy HIV-negative adults lacking recent acute infections or vaccinations. Nashville, Tennessee was home to all donors, who were Caucasian adults. Notes on the study in general: About 4.5% of naive CD4 clonotypes were common to a few donors.

The sample taken for sequencing was naive CD4+ T cells sorted from blood. The subset here: CD45RA+ positively selected. The chain joins TRBV29-1 to TRBJ1-4; D is ambiguous. The sequence came from a young man in good health. The CDR3 sequence: CSVVWVNEKLFF. DNA for the CDR3: TGCAGCGTTGTATGGGTTAATGAAAAACTGTTTTTT.